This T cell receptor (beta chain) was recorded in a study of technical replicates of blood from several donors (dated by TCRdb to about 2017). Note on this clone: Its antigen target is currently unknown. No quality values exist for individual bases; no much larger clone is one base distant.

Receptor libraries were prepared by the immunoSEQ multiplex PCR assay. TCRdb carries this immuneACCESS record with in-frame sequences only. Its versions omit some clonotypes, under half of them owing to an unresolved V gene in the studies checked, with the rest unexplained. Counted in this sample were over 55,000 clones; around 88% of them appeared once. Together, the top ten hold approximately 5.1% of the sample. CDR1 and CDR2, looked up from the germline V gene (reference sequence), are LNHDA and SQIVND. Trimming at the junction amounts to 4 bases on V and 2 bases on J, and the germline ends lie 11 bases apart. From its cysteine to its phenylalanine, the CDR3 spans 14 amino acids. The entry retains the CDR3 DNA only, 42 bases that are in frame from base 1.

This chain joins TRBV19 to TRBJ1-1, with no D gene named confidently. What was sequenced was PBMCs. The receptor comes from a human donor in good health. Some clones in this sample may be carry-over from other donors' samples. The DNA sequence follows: TGTGCCAGTAGTACCCCGACACTTAACACTGAAGCTTTCTTT. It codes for CASSTPTLNTEAFF.